The present T cell receptor (beta chain) was sequenced within a study of T cell responses to AZD1222 COVID-19 vaccine. The method was immunoSEQ multiplex PCR; TCRdb's version includes in-frame clones alone and lacks a portion of them. The sample includes some 120,000 clones, about 90% seen only once; the top ten take 0.8% to 1.1%. Germline V lookup: CDR1 LNHNV, CDR2 YYDKDF (reference sequence). Losses at the gene ends were 0 bases for V and 5 bases for J; bases not matched to a gene: 10. The CDR3 sequence is 17 residues long. The sample here was peripheral blood, taken on day 0 of AZD1222 vaccination. The V call is TRBV15, the J call TRBJ2-1, with 7 bases that match TRBD2. The sequence derives from an adult in good health. The DNA of the CDR3 is TGTGCCACCAGCAGAGAGTCTAGCGGTACATTAGACAATGAGCAGTTCTTC. This encodes CATSRESSGTLDNEQFF.